A single sample gave rise to the 15 T cell receptor beta chains below, sequenced in a study of T-cell reconstitution after alpha-beta-depleted transplantation in children. A TCRbeta library incorporating unique molecular identifiers was prepared. TCRdb used MiXCR to reprocess the PCR reads, holding one entry per CDR3 protein. The sample contains roughly 670,000 distinct CDR3 sequences, about an eighth of which appear only once. The material sequenced was PBMCs, taken before TCRalphabeta/CD19-depleted stem cell transplant. Receptors originate from a girl between 2 and 10 years old with congenital amegakaryocytic thrombocytopenia, due to receive a stem cell transplant.

The chain couples TRBV5-1 to TRBJ2-7; 8 positions match TRBD1. The CDR3 runs 17 residues. The V gene end was trimmed by 7 bases and the J gene end by 1 base; junction bases not matched to a gene: 16. Per germline, CDR1 SGHRS and CDR2 YFSETQ. The CDR3 is CASDPGLSGGLSYEQYF. DNA for the CDR3: TGCGCCAGCGACCCGGGACTTTCAGGGGGCTTATCCTACGAGCAGTACTTC.

The J gene is TRBJ2-1, the V gene TRBV30, with D possibly matching TRBD2 (6 bases). Germline CDR1 and CDR2: GTSNPN and SVGIG (reference sequence). This CDR3 contains 17 residues. V lost 4 bases and J 2 bases, leaving 21 bases between the germline ends. The CDR3 sequence: CAWISGISGLTYNEQFF. CDR3 bases: TGTGCCTGGATCTCCGGTATTAGCGGACTAACCTACAATGAGCAGTTCTTC.

This clonotype was detected a few times. The chain uses TRBV5-1 and TRBJ2-5; D is unresolved. The CDR3 totals 14 residues. Germline values: CDR1 SGHRS, CDR2 YFSETQ. The germline V and J ends were trimmed by 7 bases and 5 bases, with 18 bases remaining between them. Written as DNA, the CDR3 is TGCGCCAGCGTAAGGACGTATCCCTGGGAGACCCAGTACTTC. It yields the protein CASVRTYPWETQYF.

This clonotype was seen at least ten times. The chain joins TRBV6-6 to TRBJ1-2; no reliable D call. The V gene's germline CDR1 is MNHNY and CDR2 SVGAGI (reference sequence). The CDR3 spans 11 residues. Trimming left V 2 bases short and J 13 bases short, with 11 bases between. The chain's CDR3 is CASSYAAAPTF. The DNA for the CDR3 is TGTGCCAGCAGTTACGCCGCGGCCCCCACCTTC.

This clonotype has at least ten counts. The chain couples TRBV9 to TRBJ2-7; D gene uncertain. Germline assignment: CDR1 SGDLS and CDR2 YYNGEE. The CDR3 totals 14 residues. V was pared by 0 bases and J by 7 bases, with 14 bases between. Here the CDR3 reads CASSVGPDLGEQYF. The CDR3, as DNA: TGTGCCAGCAGCGTAGGGCCAGACCTTGGGGAGCAGTACTTC.

The chain joins TRBV15 to TRBJ2-1; D is uncertain. Germline V gene lookup returns CDR1 LNHNV and CDR2 YYDKDF (reference sequence). This CDR3 region has 11 residues. V was cut by 8 bases and J by 8 bases, with 10 bases left in between. For the CDR3, the DNA is TGTGCCACCGAAAGTTTAGATGAGCAGTTCTTC. This translates into CATESLDEQFF.

On this clonotype: Being one base from a much bigger clone, this may be a read error. The rearrangement uses TRBV5-1 and TRBJ2-1, with unresolved D. Germline CDR1 and CDR2: SGHRS and YFSETQ. The CDR3 has 14 amino acids. Trimming pared 2 bases from V and 6 bases from J, leaving 12 bases between. The CDR3 loop reads CASSFSRACNEQFF. The CDR3 nucleotides are TGCGCCAGCAGCTTCTCCCGGGCCTGCAATGAGCAGTTCTTC.

This clonotype was seen ten or more times. The chain couples TRBV15 to TRBJ2-7; D uncertain. This CDR3 spans 12 amino acids. The germline V gene has CDR1 LNHNV and CDR2 YYDKDF (reference sequence). Trimming shortened V by 0 bases and J by 6 bases, and 6 bases separated the two germline ends. In DNA, the CDR3 is TGTGCCACCAGCAGAGATTCTACCGAGCAGTACTTC. This sequence encodes CATSRDSTEQYF.

This clonotype turned up a few times. The CDR3: CASSPTLHEQYF. CDR3 in DNA: TGTGCCAGCAGCCCCACTCTCCACGAGCAGTACTTC. This rearrangement joins TRBV12-3 or TRBV12-4 to TRBJ2-7; D unresolved. V shed 6 bases and J shed 5 bases, with 11 bases lying between them. CDR3 length: 12 amino acids.

This clonotype was seen repeatedly, ten times or more. The V gene is TRBV12-3 or TRBV12-4, the J gene TRBJ2-2, with TRBD2 identical over 12 bases. CDR3 length: 18 amino acids. The V gene end was trimmed by 6 bases and the J gene end by 5 bases; junction bases not matched to a gene: 13. Here the CDR3 DNA reads TGTGCCAGCAGCCCCTCTCTAGCGGGAGGGACGAGGACCGGGGAGCTGTTTTTT. It specifies CASSPSLAGGTRTGELFF.

J is TRBJ2-2 and V is TRBV6-5; D ambiguous. This CDR3 is 12 amino acids long. Trimming took 6 bases from V and 3 from J, leaving 5 bases between them. Germline values: CDR1 MNHEY, CDR2 SVGAGI. Here the CDR3 DNA reads TGTGCCAGCAGGAAGTACACCGGGGAGCTGTTTTTT. Its protein product is CASRKYTGELFF.

The J gene is TRBJ2-1, the V gene TRBV12-5; D may be TRBD2 (5 bases). Germline-derived CDR1 and CDR2 are LGHNT and FRNRAP. This CDR3 spans 14 amino acids. V shed 6 bases and J shed 1 base, with 10 bases lying between them. The CDR3 reads CASGGVWSYNEQFF. The DNA for the CDR3 is TGTGCTAGTGGCGGGGTGTGGTCCTACAATGAGCAGTTCTTC.

The chain links TRBV5-1 to TRBJ2-6; D may match TRBD1 or TRBD2 (5 bases each). Trimming left V 0 bases short and J 4 bases short, with 20 bases between. Germline lookup yields CDR1 SGHRS and CDR2 YFSETQ. The CDR3 extends over 19 amino acids. CDR3: CASSLAFPGTLVGANVLTF. In nucleotides, the CDR3 is TGCGCCAGCAGCTTGGCTTTTCCCGGGACGCTCGTCGGGGCCAACGTCCTGACTTTC.

The sample holds many counts of this clonotype. This chain joins TRBV5-1 and TRBJ2-7, with 10 nucleotides matching TRBD2. Germline loops: CDR1 SGHRS, CDR2 YFSETQ. V dropped 7 bases and J dropped 7; count of bases not matched to a gene: 11. The length of the CDR3 is 14 residues. CDR3 protein: CASSKLAGRLEQYF. The CDR3 nucleotides are TGCGCCAGCTCCAAACTAGCGGGGAGATTGGAGCAGTACTTC.

The chain couples TRBV27 to TRBJ1-1; D is undetermined. Germline CDR1 and CDR2: MNHEY and SMNVEV (reference sequence). The V and J ends lost 2 bases and 6 bases respectively, with 10 bases between them. CDR3 size: 13 residues. As DNA, the CDR3 is TGTGCCAGCAGTTTAATGGATGGCTCTGAAGCTTTCTTT. It translates to CASSLMDGSEAFF.